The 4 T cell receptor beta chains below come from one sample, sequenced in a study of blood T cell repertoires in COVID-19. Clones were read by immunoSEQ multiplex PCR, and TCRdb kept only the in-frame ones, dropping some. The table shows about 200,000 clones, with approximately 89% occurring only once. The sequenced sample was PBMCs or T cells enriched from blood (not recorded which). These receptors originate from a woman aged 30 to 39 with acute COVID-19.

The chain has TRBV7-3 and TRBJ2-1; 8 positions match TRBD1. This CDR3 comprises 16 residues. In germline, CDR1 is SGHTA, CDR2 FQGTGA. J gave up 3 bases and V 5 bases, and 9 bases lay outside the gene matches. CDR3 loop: CASSRIPGQVYNEQFF. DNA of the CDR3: TGTGCCAGCAGCCGCATACCGGGACAGGTCTACAATGAGCAGTTCTTC.

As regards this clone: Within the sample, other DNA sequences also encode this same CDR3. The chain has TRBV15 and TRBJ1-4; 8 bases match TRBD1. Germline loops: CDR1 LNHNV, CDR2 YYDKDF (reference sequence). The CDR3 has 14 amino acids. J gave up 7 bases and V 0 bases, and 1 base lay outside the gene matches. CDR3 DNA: TGTGCCACCAGCAGAGAACAGGGGGGTGAAAAACTGTTTTTT. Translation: CATSREQGGEKLFF.

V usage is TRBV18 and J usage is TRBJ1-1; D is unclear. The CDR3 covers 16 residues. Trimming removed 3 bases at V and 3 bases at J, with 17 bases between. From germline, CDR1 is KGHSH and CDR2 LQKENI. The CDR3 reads CASSPWVGGVDTEAFF. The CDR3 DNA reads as TGTGCCAGCTCACCCTGGGTTGGCGGGGTGGACACTGAAGCTTTCTTT.

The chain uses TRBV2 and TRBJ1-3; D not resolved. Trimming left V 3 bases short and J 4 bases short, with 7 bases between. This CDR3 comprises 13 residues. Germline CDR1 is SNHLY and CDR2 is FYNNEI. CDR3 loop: CASSDGAGNTIYF. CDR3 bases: TGTGCCAGCAGTGATGGAGCCGGAAACACCATATATTTT.